This entry features one T cell receptor beta chain sequence. Antigen: not known. CDR1 SQVTM and CDR2 ANQGSEA come from the germline V gene. There are 15 residues in the CDR3. V was clipped by 5 bases and J by 0 bases; unmatched bases: 7. The authors extracted RNA and reverse transcribed it into cDNA as the sequencing template. The method was immunoSEQ multiplex PCR; TCRdb's version includes in-frame clones alone and lacks a portion of them. Of about 120,000 clones listed, around 53% are singletons. The data belong to a study of CD8+ T cells in alopecia areata. Treatment described: oral pan-JAK inhibitor, 5-10 mg twice daily. Specimens obtained from alopecia areata patients comprised lesional scalp punch biopsies and peripheral blood. Whole-study results and caveats: A single nonresponder leaves the baseline CD8+ expansion link to response uncertain.

The receptor comes from a human donor with alopecia areata. Sequenced material: CD4+ T cells sorted from blood, taken at week 4, from a patient treated with tofacitinib. The chain is built from TRBV29-1 and TRBJ1-2; 9 bases match TRBD1. The CDR3 bases are TGCAGCGTTACCACCGGGACAGGGTCTAACTATGGCTACACCTTC. It specifies CSVTTGTGSNYGYTF.